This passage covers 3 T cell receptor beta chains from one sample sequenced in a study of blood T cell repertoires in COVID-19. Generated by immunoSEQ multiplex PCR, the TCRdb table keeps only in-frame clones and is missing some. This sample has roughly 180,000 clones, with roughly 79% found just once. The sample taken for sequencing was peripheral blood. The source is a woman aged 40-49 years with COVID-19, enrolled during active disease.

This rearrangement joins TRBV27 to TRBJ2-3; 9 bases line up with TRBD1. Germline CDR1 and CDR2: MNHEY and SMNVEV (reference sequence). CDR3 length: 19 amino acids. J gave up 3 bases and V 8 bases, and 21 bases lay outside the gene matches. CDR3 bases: TGTGCCAGCTCGACCGACCGGGACAGGGTTTTTGGTCGGACAGATACGCAGTATTTT. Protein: CASSTDRDRVFGRTDTQYF.

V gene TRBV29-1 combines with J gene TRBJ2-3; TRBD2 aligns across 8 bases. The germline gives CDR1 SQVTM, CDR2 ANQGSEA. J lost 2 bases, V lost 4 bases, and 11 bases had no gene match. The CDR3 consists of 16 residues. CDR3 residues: CSVAGGLPNPTDTQYF. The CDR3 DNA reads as TGCAGCGTTGCGGGGGGGCTCCCTAACCCCACAGATACGCAGTATTTT.

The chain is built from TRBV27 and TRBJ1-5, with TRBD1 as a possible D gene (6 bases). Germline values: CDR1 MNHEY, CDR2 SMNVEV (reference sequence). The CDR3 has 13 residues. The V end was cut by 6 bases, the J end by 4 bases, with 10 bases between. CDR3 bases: TGTGCCAGCAGGATAGGACAGAATCAGCCCCAGCATTTT. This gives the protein CASRIGQNQPQHF.